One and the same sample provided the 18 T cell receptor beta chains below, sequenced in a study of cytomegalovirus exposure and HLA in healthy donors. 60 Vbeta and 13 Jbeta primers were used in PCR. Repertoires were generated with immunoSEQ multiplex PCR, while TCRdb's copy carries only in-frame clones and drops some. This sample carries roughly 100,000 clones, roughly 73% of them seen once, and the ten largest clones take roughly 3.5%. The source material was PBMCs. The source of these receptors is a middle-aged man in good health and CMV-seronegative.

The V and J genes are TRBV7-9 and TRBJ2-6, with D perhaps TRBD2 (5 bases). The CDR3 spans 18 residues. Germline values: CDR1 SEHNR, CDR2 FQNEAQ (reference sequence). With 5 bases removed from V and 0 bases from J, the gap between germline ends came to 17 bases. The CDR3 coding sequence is TGTGCCAGCAGCCTAATCCGGCAGCTAGCCTCTGGGGCCAACGTCCTGACTTTC. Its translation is CASSLIRQLASGANVLTF. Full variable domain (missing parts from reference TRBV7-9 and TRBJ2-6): DTGVSQNPRHKITKRGQNVTFRCDPISEHNRLYWYRQTLGQGPEFLTYFQNEAQLEKSRLLSDRFSAERPKGSFSTLEIQRTEQGDSAMYLCASSLIRQLASGANVLTFGAGSRLTVL.

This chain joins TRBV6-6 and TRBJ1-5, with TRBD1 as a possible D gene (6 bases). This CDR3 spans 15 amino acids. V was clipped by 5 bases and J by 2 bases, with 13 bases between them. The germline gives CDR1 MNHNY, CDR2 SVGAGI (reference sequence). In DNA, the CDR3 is TGTGCCAGCAGTGGGTGGGGGCCTGGCAATCAGCCCCAGCATTTT. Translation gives CASSGWGPGNQPQHF.

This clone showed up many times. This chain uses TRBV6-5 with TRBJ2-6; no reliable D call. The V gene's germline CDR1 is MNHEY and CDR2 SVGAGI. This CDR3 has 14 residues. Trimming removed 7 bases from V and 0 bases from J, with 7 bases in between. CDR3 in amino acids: CASTSGSGANVLTF. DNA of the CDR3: TGTGCCAGCACGTCGGGCTCTGGGGCCAACGTCCTGACTTTC.

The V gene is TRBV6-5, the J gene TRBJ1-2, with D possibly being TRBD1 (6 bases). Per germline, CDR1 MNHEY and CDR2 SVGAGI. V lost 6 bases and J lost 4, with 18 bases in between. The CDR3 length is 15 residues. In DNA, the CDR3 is TGTGCCAGCAGCTCTGGACAGATGCTAGTCTATGGCTACACCTTC. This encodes CASSSGQMLVYGYTF.

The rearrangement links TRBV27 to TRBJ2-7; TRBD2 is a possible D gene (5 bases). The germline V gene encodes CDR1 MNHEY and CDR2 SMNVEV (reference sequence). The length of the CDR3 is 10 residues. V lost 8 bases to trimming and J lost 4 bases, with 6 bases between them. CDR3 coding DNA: TGTGCCAGCGGAGGTTACGAGCAGTACTTC. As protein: CASGGYEQYF.

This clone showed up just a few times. The CDR3 protein is CASSGGVDGYTF. CDR3 DNA: TGCGCCAGCAGTGGGGGGGTCGATGGCTACACCTTC. The chain carries TRBV10-2 and TRBJ1-2; weak D call: TRBD1 (5 bases). This CDR3 is 12 amino acids long. Trimming took off 4 bases at V and 6 bases at J, with 9 bases between the two ends. Germline V gene lookup returns CDR1 WSHSY and CDR2 SAAADI.

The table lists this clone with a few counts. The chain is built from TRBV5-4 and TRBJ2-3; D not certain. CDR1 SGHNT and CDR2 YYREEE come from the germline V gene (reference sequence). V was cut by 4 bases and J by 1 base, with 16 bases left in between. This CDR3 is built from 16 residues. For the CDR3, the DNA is TGTGCCAGCAGCACACCCAGGCTTATGCGCACAGATACGCAGTATTTT. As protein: CASSTPRLMRTDTQYF.

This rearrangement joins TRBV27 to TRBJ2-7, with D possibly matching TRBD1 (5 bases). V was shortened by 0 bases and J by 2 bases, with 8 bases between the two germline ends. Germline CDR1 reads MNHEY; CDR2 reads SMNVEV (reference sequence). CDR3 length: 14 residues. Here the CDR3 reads CASSLSYRTYEQYF. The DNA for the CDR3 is TGTGCCAGCAGTTTATCGTACAGGACCTACGAGCAGTACTTC.

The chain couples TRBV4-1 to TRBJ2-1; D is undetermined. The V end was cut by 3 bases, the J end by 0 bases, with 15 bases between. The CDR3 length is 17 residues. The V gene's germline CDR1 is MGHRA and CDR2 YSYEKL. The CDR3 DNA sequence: TGCGCCAGCAGCCATGAGCGACTGAGGAGCTCCTACAATGAGCAGTTCTTC. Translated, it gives CASSHERLRSSYNEQFF.

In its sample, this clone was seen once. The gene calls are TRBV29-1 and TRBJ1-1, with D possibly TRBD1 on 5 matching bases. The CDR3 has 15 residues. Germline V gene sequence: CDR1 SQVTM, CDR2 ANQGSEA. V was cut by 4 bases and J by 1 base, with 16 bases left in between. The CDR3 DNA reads TGCAGCGTTGCGGGCCCGGAGGGGTCGAACACTGAAGCTTTCTTT. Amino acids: CSVAGPEGSNTEAFF.

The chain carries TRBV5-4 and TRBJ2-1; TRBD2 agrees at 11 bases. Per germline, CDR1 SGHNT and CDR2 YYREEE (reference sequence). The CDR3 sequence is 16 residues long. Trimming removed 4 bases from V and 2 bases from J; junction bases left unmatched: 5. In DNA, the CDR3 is TGTGCCAGCAGCCGTCTAGCGGGGGGAACCTACAATGAGCAGTTCTTC. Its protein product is CASSRLAGGTYNEQFF.

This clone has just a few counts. The CDR3 is CASSFPGEAGDNEQYF. The CDR3 bases are TGTGCCAGCAGCTTTCCGGGGGAGGCGGGGGACAACGAGCAGTACTTC. This rearrangement joins TRBV7-2 to TRBJ2-7; tentatively, D is TRBD2 (7 bases). Trimming stripped 3 bases from V and 5 bases from J, with 20 bases between. CDR3 length: 16 amino acids. Germline CDR1 reads SGHTA; CDR2 reads FQGNSA.

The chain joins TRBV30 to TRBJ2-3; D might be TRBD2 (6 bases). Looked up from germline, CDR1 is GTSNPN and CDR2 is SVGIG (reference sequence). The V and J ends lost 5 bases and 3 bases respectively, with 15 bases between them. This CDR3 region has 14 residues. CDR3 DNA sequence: TGTGCCTGGGGCCTGGCGGGGCCTACAGATACGCAGTATTTT. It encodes CAWGLAGPTDTQYF.

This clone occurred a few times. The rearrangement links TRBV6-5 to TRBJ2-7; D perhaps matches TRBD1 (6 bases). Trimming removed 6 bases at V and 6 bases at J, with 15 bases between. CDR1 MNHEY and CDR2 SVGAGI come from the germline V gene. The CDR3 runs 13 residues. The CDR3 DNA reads TGTGCCAGCAGGCGACAGGACCGGGGCGAGCAGTACTTC. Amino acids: CASRRQDRGEQYF.

CDR3 residues: CASSLAHNQPQHF. Written as DNA, the CDR3 is TGCGCCAGCAGCTTGGCCCACAATCAGCCCCAGCATTTT. This chain uses TRBV5-1 with TRBJ1-5; D remains unclear. Germline V lookup: CDR1 SGHRS, CDR2 YFSETQ. V was cut by 0 bases and J by 3 bases, with 4 bases left in between. The CDR3 sequence is 13 residues long.

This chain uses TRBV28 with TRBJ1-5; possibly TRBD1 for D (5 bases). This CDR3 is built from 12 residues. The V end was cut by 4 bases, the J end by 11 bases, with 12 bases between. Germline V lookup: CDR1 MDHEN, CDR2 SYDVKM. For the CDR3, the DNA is TGTGCCAGCAGTTCCCGACAGACGGCCCAGCATTTT. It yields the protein CASSSRQTAQHF.

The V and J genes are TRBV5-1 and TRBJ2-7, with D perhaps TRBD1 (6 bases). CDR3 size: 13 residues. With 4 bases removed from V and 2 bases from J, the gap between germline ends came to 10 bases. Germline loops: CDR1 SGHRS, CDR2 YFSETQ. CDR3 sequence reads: CASSNGQTYEQYF. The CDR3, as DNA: TGCGCCAGCAGCAACGGACAGACCTACGAGCAGTACTTC.

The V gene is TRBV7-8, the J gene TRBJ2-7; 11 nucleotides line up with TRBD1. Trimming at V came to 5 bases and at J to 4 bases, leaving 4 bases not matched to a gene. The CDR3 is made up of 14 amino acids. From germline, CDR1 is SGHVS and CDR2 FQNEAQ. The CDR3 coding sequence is TGTGCCAGCAGCGGACAGGGGGCAGGGTACGAGCAGTACTTC. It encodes CASSGQGAGYEQYF.